Ten or more counts support the clone carrying this TCR beta chain. These data come from a study of T cells in Graves' hyperthyroidism and ophthalmopathy. Patients with ophthalmopathy all had a Clinical Activity Score of at least 3, a NOSPECS grade of at least 4 and duration under 3 months. RNA transcripts served as the template for amplifying TCR beta CDR3 regions. The HTBI set primed first-round TCR CDR3 RT-PCR. TCRdb fed the multiplex PCR reads into MiXCR, producing one record per CDR3 protein. The sample has under 350,000 distinct CDR3 sequences, about a sixth seen once; the top ten hold approximately 60%. Germline V CDR1 and CDR2: SGHKS, YYEKEE (reference sequence). V gave up 4 bases and J gave up 9 bases; unmatched junction bases: 12. CDR3 length: 15 residues.

The V and J genes are TRBV5-5 and TRBJ2-1, with 8 bases matching TRBD1. This TCR derives from a woman aged 60-75 years with Graves' ophthalmopathy. Sequenced: blood. CDR3 protein: CASSPRGQGKGEQFF. CDR3 nucleotide sequence: TGTGCCAGCAGCCCCAGAGGACAGGGCAAGGGTGAGCAGTTCTTC.